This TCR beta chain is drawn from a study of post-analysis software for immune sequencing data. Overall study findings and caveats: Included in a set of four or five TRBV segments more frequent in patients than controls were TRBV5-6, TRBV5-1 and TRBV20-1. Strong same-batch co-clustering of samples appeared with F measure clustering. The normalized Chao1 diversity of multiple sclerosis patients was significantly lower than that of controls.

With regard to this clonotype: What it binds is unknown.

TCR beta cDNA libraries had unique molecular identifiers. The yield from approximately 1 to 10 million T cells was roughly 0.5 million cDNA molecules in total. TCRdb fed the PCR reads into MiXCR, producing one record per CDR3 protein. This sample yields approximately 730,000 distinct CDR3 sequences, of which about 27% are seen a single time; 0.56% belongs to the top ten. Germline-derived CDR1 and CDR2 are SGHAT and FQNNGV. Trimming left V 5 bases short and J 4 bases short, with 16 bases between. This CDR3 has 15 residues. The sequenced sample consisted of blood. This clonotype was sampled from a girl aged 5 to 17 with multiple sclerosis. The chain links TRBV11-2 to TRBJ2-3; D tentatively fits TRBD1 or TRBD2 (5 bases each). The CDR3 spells CASSRDLIAADTQYF. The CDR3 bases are TGTGCCAGCAGCCGGGACCTGATTGCCGCAGATACGCAGTATTTT.